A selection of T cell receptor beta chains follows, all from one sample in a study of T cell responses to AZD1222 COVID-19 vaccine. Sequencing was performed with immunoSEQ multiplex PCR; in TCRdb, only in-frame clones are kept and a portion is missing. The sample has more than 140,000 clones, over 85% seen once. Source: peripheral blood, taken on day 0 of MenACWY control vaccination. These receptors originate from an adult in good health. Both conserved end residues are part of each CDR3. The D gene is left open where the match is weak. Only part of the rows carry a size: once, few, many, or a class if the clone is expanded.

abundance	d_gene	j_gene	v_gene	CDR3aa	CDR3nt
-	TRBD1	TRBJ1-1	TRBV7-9	CASSLGGWTGTSGEAAFF	TGTGCCAGCAGCTTGGGGGGGTGGACAGGGACCTCGGGAGAGGCAGCTTTCTTT
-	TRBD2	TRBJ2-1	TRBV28	CASSETSGRGNEQFF	TGTGCCAGCAGTGAAACTAGCGGGAGGGGGAATGAGCAGTTCTTC
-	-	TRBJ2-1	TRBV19	CASTPPGRDSYNEQFF	TGTGCCAGTACCCCCCCGGGTCGGGACTCCTACAATGAGCAGTTCTTC
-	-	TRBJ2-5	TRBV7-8	CASSFRPSPGMETQYF	TGTGCCAGCAGCTTTCGCCCGAGTCCAGGGATGGAGACCCAGTACTTC
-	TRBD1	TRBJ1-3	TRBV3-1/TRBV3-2	CASSQSGGDRAGNTIYF	TGTGCCAGCAGCCAAAGTGGGGGAGACAGGGCTGGAAACACCATATATTTT
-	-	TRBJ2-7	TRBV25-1	CASNHPGSYEQYF	TGTGCCAGCAACCATCCAGGGTCCTACGAGCAGTACTTC
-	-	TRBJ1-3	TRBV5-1	CASSVDSSGNTIYF	TGCGCCAGCAGCGTAGACAGCTCTGGAAACACCATATATTTT
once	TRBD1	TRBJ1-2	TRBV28	CASKMTGGYYGYTF	TGTGCCAGCAAGATGACAGGGGGATACTATGGCTACACCTTC
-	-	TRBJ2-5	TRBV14	CASSQDFGPMETQYF	TGTGCCAGCAGCCAAGACTTCGGGCCGATGGAGACCCAGTACTTC
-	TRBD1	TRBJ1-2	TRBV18	CASSPGQGYGYTF	TGTGCCAGCTCACCAGGACAGGGATACGGCTACACCTTC
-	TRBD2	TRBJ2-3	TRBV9	CASSLGTSGRADTQYF	TGTGCCAGCAGCCTCGGGACTAGCGGGAGAGCAGATACGCAGTATTTT
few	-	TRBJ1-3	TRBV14	CASSQGTSGGNTIYF	TGTGCCAGCAGCCAAGGGACCTCGGGAGGAAACACCATATATTTT
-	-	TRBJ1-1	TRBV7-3	CASSVAWGNTEAFF	TGTGCCAGCAGCGTAGCCTGGGGCAACACTGAAGCTTTCTTT
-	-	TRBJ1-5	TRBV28	CASSPWGAGNQPQHF	TGTGCCAGCAGCCCTTGGGGGGCAGGGAATCAGCCCCAGCATTTT
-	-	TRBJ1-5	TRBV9	CASSVDPQGNQPQHF	TGTGCCAGCAGCGTAGATCCGCAGGGAAATCAGCCCCAGCATTTT
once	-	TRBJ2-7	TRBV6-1	CASSERPGGYEQYF	TGTGCCAGCAGTGAACGGCCAGGCGGGTACGAGCAGTACTTC
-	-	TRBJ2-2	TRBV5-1	CASREAPTGELFF	TGCGCCTCAAGGGAGGCTCCCACCGGGGAGCTGTTTTTT
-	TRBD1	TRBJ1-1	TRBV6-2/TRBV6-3	CASSSTGAEAFF	TGTGCCAGCAGTTCAACAGGGGCAGAAGCTTTCTTT
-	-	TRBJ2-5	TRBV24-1	CATSKTGLETQYF	TGTGCCACCAGTAAAACAGGGCTTGAGACCCAGTACTTC
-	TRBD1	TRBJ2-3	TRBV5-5	CASSLRGTGATDTQYF	TGTGCCAGCAGCTTGAGAGGGACAGGCGCCACAGATACGCAGTATTTT
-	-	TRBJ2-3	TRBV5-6	CASSRDWGTDTQYF	TGTGCCAGCAGCCGGGACTGGGGCACAGATACGCAGTATTTT
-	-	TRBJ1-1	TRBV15	CATSRQTMNTEAFF	TGTGCCACCAGCAGACAGACCATGAACACTGAAGCTTTCTTT
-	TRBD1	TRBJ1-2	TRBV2	CASVKGAYGYTF	TGTGCCAGCGTAAAGGGGGCCTATGGCTACACCTTC
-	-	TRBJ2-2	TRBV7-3	CASSFLGGSNTGELFF	TGTGCCAGCAGCTTTCTGGGGGGATCGAACACCGGGGAGCTGTTTTTT
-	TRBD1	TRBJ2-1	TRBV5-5	CASSLRPGQGANEQFF	TGTGCCAGCAGCTTGAGACCGGGACAGGGGGCGAATGAGCAGTTCTTC
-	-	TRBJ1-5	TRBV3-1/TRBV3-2	CASSQDEGKRNQPQHF	TGTGCCAGCAGCCAAGATGAGGGGAAGCGCAATCAGCCCCAGCATTTT
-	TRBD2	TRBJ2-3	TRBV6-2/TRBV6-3	CASSYLSGGADTQYF	TGTGCCAGCAGTTACCTAAGCGGGGGGGCAGATACGCAGTATTTT
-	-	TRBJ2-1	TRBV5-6	CASSLFFSGPYNEQFF	TGTGCCAGCAGCTTGTTTTTCAGTGGACCGTACAATGAGCAGTTCTTC
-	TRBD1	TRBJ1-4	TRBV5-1	CASTDSDRGNEKLFF	TGCGCCAGCACCGATTCCGACAGGGGAAACGAAAAACTGTTTTTT
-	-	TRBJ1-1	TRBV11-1	CASSTNLNTEAFF	TGTGCCAGCAGTACCAATCTGAACACTGAAGCTTTCTTT
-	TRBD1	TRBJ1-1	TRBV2	CASTRDRAVEAFF	TGTGCCAGCACCAGAGACAGGGCTGTTGAAGCTTTCTTT
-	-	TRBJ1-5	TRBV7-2	CASSFGSGIVNQPQHF	TGTGCCAGCAGCTTTGGTTCGGGTATCGTCAATCAGCCCCAGCATTTT
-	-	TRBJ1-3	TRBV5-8	CASSLRQPNSGNTIYF	TGTGCCAGCAGCTTGAGGCAGCCAAACTCTGGAAACACCATATATTTT
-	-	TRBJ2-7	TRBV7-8	CASSLAQGGAYEQYF	TGTGCCAGCAGCTTAGCGCAGGGGGGTGCCTACGAGCAGTACTTC
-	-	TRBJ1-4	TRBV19	CASLGDSKEKLFF	TGTGCCAGCCTAGGGGATTCAAAAGAAAAACTGTTTTTT
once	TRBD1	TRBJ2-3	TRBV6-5	CASRGTGLTDTQYF	TGTGCCAGCAGAGGGACAGGGCTCACAGATACGCAGTATTTT
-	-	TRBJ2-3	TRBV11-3	CASSLEGRTDTQYF	TGTGCCAGCAGCTTAGAGGGACGGACAGATACGCAGTATTTT
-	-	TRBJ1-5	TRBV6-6	CASSPGLVQPQHF	TGTGCCAGCAGTCCGGGACTGGTCCAGCCCCAGCATTTT
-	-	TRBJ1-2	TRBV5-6	CASSLNNRAYSYGYTF	TGTGCCAGCAGCTTGAATAACAGGGCTTACTCTTATGGCTACACCTTC
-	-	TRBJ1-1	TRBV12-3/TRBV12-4	CASSFKGNTEAFF	TGTGCCAGCAGTTTTAAAGGAAACACTGAAGCTTTCTTT
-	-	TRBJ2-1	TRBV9	CASSVNPGDEQFF	TGTGCCAGCAGCGTGAATCCGGGTGATGAGCAGTTCTTC
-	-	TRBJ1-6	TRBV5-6	CASRIAALDSHNSPLHF	TGTGCCAGCAGGATTGCCGCCCTGGACAGCCATAATTCACCCCTCCACTTT
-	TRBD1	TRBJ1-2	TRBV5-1	CASSLTGTDDGYTF	TGCGCCAGCAGCTTGACCGGGACAGATGATGGCTACACCTTC
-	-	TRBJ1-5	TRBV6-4	CASRQGGQPQHF	TGTGCCAGCAGGCAGGGAGGTCAGCCCCAGCATTTT
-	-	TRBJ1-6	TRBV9	CASSVAPHGGSPLHF	TGTGCCAGCAGCGTAGCCCCCCACGGTGGGTCGCCCCTCCACTTT
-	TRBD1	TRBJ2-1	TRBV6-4	CASSEGTGDEQFF	TGTGCCAGCAGTGAGGGGACAGGCGATGAGCAGTTCTTC